A selection of T cell receptor beta chains follows, all from one sample in a study of response to subunit inactivated influenza vaccine. TCRdb redid the calling of the RT-PCR reads with MiXCR, one entry per CDR3 protein. The profile covers more than 700,000 distinct CDR3 sequences, with about 20% appearing a single time and around 9.6% taken by the ten largest. The sequencing used PBMCs from blood, collected more than 4 days after vaccination. Receptor source: a man in his forties or fifties who received an inactivated influenza vaccine. Each CDR3 is given with its conserved first and last residue. A D gene is named only where the DNA matches it firmly. Size is stated for part of the rows, as once, few or many counts, or as a class when the clone is expanded.

d_gene: -
v_gene: TRBV5-1
abundance: -
j_gene: TRBJ2-7
CDR3nt: TGCGCCAGCAGCTTCTTGGGACTCTCCTACGAGCAGTACTTC
CDR3aa: CASSFLGLSYEQYF

d_gene: TRBD1
v_gene: TRBV11-2
abundance: -
j_gene: TRBJ1-6
CDR3nt: TGTGCCAGCAGCTTCACTGTCCGACAGGGACCCCTCCACTTT
CDR3aa: CASSFTVRQGPLHF

d_gene: -
v_gene: TRBV6-1
abundance: -
j_gene: TRBJ1-2
CDR3nt: TGTGCCAGCAGTGAGAGGAGGGGTGACGGCTACACCTTC
CDR3aa: CASSERRGDGYTF

d_gene: -
v_gene: TRBV12-3/TRBV12-4
abundance: -
j_gene: TRBJ1-2
CDR3nt: TGTGCCAGCAGTTTAGATTTTAGGAGAGGCTACACCTTC
CDR3aa: CASSLDFRRGYTF

d_gene: -
v_gene: TRBV12-3/TRBV12-4
abundance: -
j_gene: TRBJ2-7
CDR3nt: TGTGCCAGCAGATCCCTCATAGGCGAGCAGTACTTC
CDR3aa: CASRSLIGEQYF

d_gene: TRBD1
v_gene: TRBV27
abundance: -
j_gene: TRBJ2-1
CDR3nt: TGTGCCAGCAGTTTAGGGGTTGTCGGGACAGGCCCACACAATGAGCAGTTCTTC
CDR3aa: CASSLGVVGTGPHNEQFF

d_gene: TRBD2
v_gene: TRBV27
abundance: -
j_gene: TRBJ2-3
CDR3nt: TGTGCCAGCAGTTCCCGGACTAGCGGGATACCGAATACGCAGTATTTT
CDR3aa: CASSSRTSGIPNTQYF

d_gene: -
v_gene: TRBV9
abundance: -
j_gene: TRBJ2-5
CDR3nt: TGTGCCAGCAGCGTAAACGGGGACCAAGAGACCCAGTACTTC
CDR3aa: CASSVNGDQETQYF

d_gene: -
v_gene: TRBV29-1
abundance: -
j_gene: TRBJ2-3
CDR3nt: TGCAGCGTGAAAGGGCGTACAAAGGCTCGTGGCACAGATACGCAGTATTTT
CDR3aa: CSVKGRTKARGTDTQYF

d_gene: TRBD2
v_gene: TRBV24-1
abundance: -
j_gene: TRBJ2-3
CDR3nt: TGTGCCACCAGTGATGCCGGCAATCGGGGACTAGCTGGGGGTCCAGATACGCAGTATTTT
CDR3aa: CATSDAGNRGLAGGPDTQYF

d_gene: -
v_gene: TRBV12-3/TRBV12-4
abundance: -
j_gene: TRBJ1-1
CDR3nt: TGTGCCAGCAGTACGGAGGGACGGTCTGAAGCTTTCTTT
CDR3aa: CASSTEGRSEAFF

d_gene: TRBD2
v_gene: TRBV27
abundance: -
j_gene: TRBJ2-5
CDR3nt: TGTGCCAGCAGAAGACTAGCGGGAGAGAAGTCACAAGAGACCCAGTACTTC
CDR3aa: CASRRLAGEKSQETQYF

d_gene: -
v_gene: TRBV7-9
abundance: few
j_gene: TRBJ1-5
CDR3nt: TGTGCCAGCAGCTTAGACTCGGAAGGGCTTCAGCCCCAGCATTTT
CDR3aa: CASSLDSEGLQPQHF

d_gene: -
v_gene: TRBV7-9
abundance: -
j_gene: TRBJ2-1
CDR3nt: TGTGCCAGCAGCTTAGTTTTAGGGAATGAGCAGTTCTTC
CDR3aa: CASSLVLGNEQFF

d_gene: TRBD1
v_gene: TRBV29-1
abundance: -
j_gene: TRBJ1-4
CDR3nt: TGCAGCGCCCTCGACAGGGTAGCTAATGAAAAACTGTTTTTT
CDR3aa: CSALDRVANEKLFF

d_gene: -
v_gene: TRBV5-1
abundance: -
j_gene: TRBJ2-3
CDR3nt: TGCGCCAGCAGCCCTGGGGGCGGGGGATCGGCGACGCAGTATTTT
CDR3aa: CASSPGGGGSATQYF

d_gene: -
v_gene: TRBV5-1
abundance: -
j_gene: TRBJ1-1
CDR3nt: TGCGCCAGCAGCCAGGAGGGACATCCGAACACTGAAGCTTTCTTT
CDR3aa: CASSQEGHPNTEAFF

d_gene: -
v_gene: TRBV7-9
abundance: -
j_gene: TRBJ2-7
CDR3nt: TGTGCCAGCAGCTTAAGAGGGTTCGGCGAGCAGTACTTC
CDR3aa: CASSLRGFGEQYF

d_gene: TRBD2
v_gene: TRBV20-1
abundance: few
j_gene: TRBJ2-5
CDR3nt: TGCAGTGCTAGAGGACCCCATAGCGGGGGGGCTGAGACCCAGTACTTC
CDR3aa: CSARGPHSGGAETQYF

d_gene: -
v_gene: TRBV6-1
abundance: once
j_gene: TRBJ2-1
CDR3nt: TGTGCCAGCAGGCCCTCAAAGGGCGAGCAGTTCTTC
CDR3aa: CASRPSKGEQFF

d_gene: -
v_gene: TRBV5-1
abundance: few
j_gene: TRBJ1-2
CDR3nt: TGCGCCAGCAGCTTGGCGGGGATTACTAACTATGGCTACACCTTC
CDR3aa: CASSLAGITNYGYTF

d_gene: TRBD2
v_gene: TRBV20-1
abundance: -
j_gene: TRBJ2-7
CDR3nt: TGCAGTGCTAGAAGTCTAGCGGGAGTACTTTACGAGCAGTACTTC
CDR3aa: CSARSLAGVLYEQYF

d_gene: -
v_gene: TRBV18
abundance: -
j_gene: TRBJ2-7
CDR3nt: TGTGCCAGCTCACAAGTAAGCCGGAGCGAGCAGTACTTC
CDR3aa: CASSQVSRSEQYF

d_gene: -
v_gene: TRBV12-3/TRBV12-4
abundance: many
j_gene: TRBJ2-7
CDR3nt: TGTGCCAGCAGTTTGTTCTATGACGAGCAGTACTTC
CDR3aa: CASSLFYDEQYF

d_gene: -
v_gene: TRBV20-1
abundance: -
j_gene: TRBJ2-5
CDR3nt: TGCAGTGCTAGACGGGACACCATGGGGGAGACCCAGTACTTC
CDR3aa: CSARRDTMGETQYF

d_gene: -
v_gene: TRBV2
abundance: few
j_gene: TRBJ2-1
CDR3nt: TGTGCCAGCAGTGCGGGGGCCGGCTACAATGAGCAGTTCTTC
CDR3aa: CASSAGAGYNEQFF

d_gene: -
v_gene: TRBV5-1
abundance: few
j_gene: TRBJ2-1
CDR3nt: TGCGCCAGCAGCTTGGTAGGCGGCGGAGGGGACAATGAGCAGTTCTTC
CDR3aa: CASSLVGGGGDNEQFF

d_gene: -
v_gene: TRBV5-1
abundance: few
j_gene: TRBJ1-6
CDR3nt: TGCGCCAGCAGCTTGGACCAGGGAATTGGTAATTCACCCCTCCACTTT
CDR3aa: CASSLDQGIGNSPLHF

d_gene: -
v_gene: TRBV24-1
abundance: -
j_gene: TRBJ1-1
CDR3nt: TGTGCCACCAGTGTAGGGGGGGAAGCTTTCTTT
CDR3aa: CATSVGGEAFF

d_gene: TRBD2
v_gene: TRBV10-3
abundance: -
j_gene: TRBJ2-1
CDR3nt: TGTGCCATCAGTGGGCGGGAGATGAACAATGAGCAGTTCTTC
CDR3aa: CAISGREMNNEQFF

d_gene: -
v_gene: TRBV7-9
abundance: few
j_gene: TRBJ1-2
CDR3nt: TGTGCCAGCAGCCCCCCGGGGCAGGACTATGGCTACACCTTC
CDR3aa: CASSPPGQDYGYTF

d_gene: TRBD1
v_gene: TRBV5-5
abundance: many
j_gene: TRBJ2-2
CDR3nt: TGTGCCAGCAGCCCTCGACAGGGCACCGGGGAGCTGTTTTTT
CDR3aa: CASSPRQGTGELFF

d_gene: TRBD1
v_gene: TRBV6-1
abundance: -
j_gene: TRBJ2-5
CDR3nt: TGTGCCAGCAGGCAACAGGGGGCAGGAGAGACCCAGTACTTC
CDR3aa: CASRQQGAGETQYF

d_gene: -
v_gene: TRBV4-3
abundance: -
j_gene: TRBJ2-7
CDR3nt: TGCGCCAGCAGCCAAGTATTCCTAGGATCCTACGAGCAGTACTTC
CDR3aa: CASSQVFLGSYEQYF

d_gene: -
v_gene: TRBV7-2
abundance: few
j_gene: TRBJ1-1
CDR3nt: TGTGCCAGCAAGACAGTGGGGGACACTGAAGCTTTCTTT
CDR3aa: CASKTVGDTEAFF

d_gene: TRBD1
v_gene: TRBV29-1
abundance: -
j_gene: TRBJ2-6
CDR3nt: TGCAGCGTCGCCGGACAGGGGCTTTCTGGGGCCAACGTCCTGACTTTC
CDR3aa: CSVAGQGLSGANVLTF

d_gene: TRBD1
v_gene: TRBV29-1
abundance: once
j_gene: TRBJ2-5
CDR3nt: TGCAGCGTCGGACAGGATCAACAGACCCAGTACTTC
CDR3aa: CSVGQDQQTQYF

d_gene: TRBD2
v_gene: TRBV3-1
abundance: -
j_gene: TRBJ2-5
CDR3nt: TGTGCCAGCGGCACCCCGGGACTAGCGGCCCAAGAGACCCAGTACTTC
CDR3aa: CASGTPGLAAQETQYF

d_gene: TRBD1
v_gene: TRBV5-6
abundance: few
j_gene: TRBJ1-2
CDR3nt: TGTGCCAGCAGCTTGGTGGAGACAGGGAACTATGGCTACACCTTC
CDR3aa: CASSLVETGNYGYTF

d_gene: TRBD2
v_gene: TRBV20-1
abundance: -
j_gene: TRBJ2-5
CDR3nt: TGCAGTGCCTCGTCGGCAGCGGGGCCTCAAGAGACCCAGTACTTC
CDR3aa: CSASSAAGPQETQYF

d_gene: -
v_gene: TRBV9
abundance: -
j_gene: TRBJ2-2
CDR3nt: TGTGCCAGCAGCGCGCTCGGGGGAGGCACCGGGGAGCTGTTTTTT
CDR3aa: CASSALGGGTGELFF

d_gene: TRBD2
v_gene: TRBV4-3
abundance: few
j_gene: TRBJ2-2
CDR3nt: TGCGCCAGCAGCCAAGAGGTTTCGCGGGGGGCGCGGACCGGGGAGCTGTTTTTT
CDR3aa: CASSQEVSRGARTGELFF

d_gene: -
v_gene: TRBV20-1
abundance: -
j_gene: TRBJ2-1
CDR3nt: TGCAGTGCTCTCAGCGGACAGTTCGTCCATGAGCAGTTCTTC
CDR3aa: CSALSGQFVHEQFF

d_gene: TRBD2
v_gene: TRBV20-1
abundance: few
j_gene: TRBJ2-1
CDR3nt: TGCAGTGCTAGAGAGAGAGGGGGGATTGGCGGGAGGGCCAGGAGGAATGAGCAGTTCTTC
CDR3aa: CSARERGGIGGRARRNEQFF

d_gene: -
v_gene: TRBV29-1
abundance: -
j_gene: TRBJ2-5
CDR3nt: TGCAGCGTTCGGCTAAGACAGCGAGAGACCCAGTACTTC
CDR3aa: CSVRLRQRETQYF

d_gene: -
v_gene: TRBV6-4
abundance: -
j_gene: TRBJ2-3
CDR3nt: TGTGCCAGCAGGACATCCCCTGGGACAGATACGCAGTATTTT
CDR3aa: CASRTSPGTDTQYF

d_gene: -
v_gene: TRBV6-1
abundance: few
j_gene: TRBJ2-7
CDR3nt: TGTGCCAGCAGTGAAGGGACCCGTTCGGGGCAGTACTTC
CDR3aa: CASSEGTRSGQYF

d_gene: TRBD1
v_gene: TRBV5-1
abundance: few
j_gene: TRBJ2-2
CDR3nt: TGCGCCAGCAGCCCCCCGGGACAGGGTATCGGGGAGCTGTTTTTT
CDR3aa: CASSPPGQGIGELFF

d_gene: TRBD1
v_gene: TRBV12-3/TRBV12-4
abundance: -
j_gene: TRBJ2-7
CDR3nt: TGTGCCAGCAATCAAGGGACAGACTACGAGCAGTACTTC
CDR3aa: CASNQGTDYEQYF

d_gene: -
v_gene: TRBV4-3
abundance: -
j_gene: TRBJ2-2
CDR3nt: TGCGCCAGCAGGCAACAGGTATCCGCCGGGGAGCTGTTTTTT
CDR3aa: CASRQQVSAGELFF

d_gene: TRBD2
v_gene: TRBV10-3
abundance: few
j_gene: TRBJ2-5
CDR3nt: TGTGCCATCAGTGAGTCCTCCCTTGGACTAGCGGGACAAGAGACCCAGTACTTC
CDR3aa: CAISESSLGLAGQETQYF

d_gene: TRBD1
v_gene: TRBV7-9
abundance: -
j_gene: TRBJ1-3
CDR3nt: TGTGCCAGCAGCTACTCCCTCCGGGACAGCAAAGATTTT
CDR3aa: CASSYSLRDSKDF

d_gene: -
v_gene: TRBV12-3/TRBV12-4
abundance: few
j_gene: TRBJ2-7
CDR3nt: TGTGCCAGCAGCCAGGGGGGGTACTACGAGCAGTACTTC
CDR3aa: CASSQGGYYEQYF

d_gene: -
v_gene: TRBV10-3
abundance: few
j_gene: TRBJ1-1
CDR3nt: TGTGCCATCAGTCCAGGGGCAAGCACTGAAGCTTTCTTT
CDR3aa: CAISPGASTEAFF

d_gene: -
v_gene: TRBV7-2
abundance: -
j_gene: TRBJ1-5
CDR3nt: TGTGCCAGCCAGACAGGCAACGGCAATCAGCCCCAGCATTTT
CDR3aa: CASQTGNGNQPQHF

d_gene: -
v_gene: TRBV24-1
abundance: -
j_gene: TRBJ2-3
CDR3nt: TGTGCCACCGAAGATGTTAGCACAGATACGCAGTATTTT
CDR3aa: CATEDVSTDTQYF

d_gene: -
v_gene: TRBV9
abundance: -
j_gene: TRBJ1-3
CDR3nt: TGTGCCAGCAGCGCAGAAAACATAAACACCATATATTTT
CDR3aa: CASSAENINTIYF